This T cell receptor (beta chain) was observed in a study of neurological immune-mediated disorders. This clonotype was seen repeatedly, ten times or more. Antigen specificity is unknown. V gave up 5 bases and J gave up 7 bases, with 6 bases separating them. This CDR3 has 11 amino acids. CDR1 MDHEN and CDR2 SYDVKM come from the germline V gene. Study-level points and caveats: The greatest degree of TCR clonal expansion was observed in HTLV-1-associated myelopathy, with the lowest in multiple sclerosis, below that of healthy controls. Subjects shared no identical expanded-clone CDR3 amino acid sequences, suggesting private TCR-beta repertoires in all groups.

Time point in this sample: longitudinal time-point 2. The study built unsorted libraries from 2 million PBMCs kept at -80 C. Synthesis of cDNA was carried out by template-switch 5'RACE. The reaction used 10-nucleotide random UMIs. MiXCR, applied by TCRdb to the 5' RACE reads, yields one record per CDR3 protein. The table includes some 60,000 distinct CDR3 sequences, around a tenth detected once. The sequenced sample was PBMCs. The rearrangement joins TRBV28 to TRBJ1-5; no clear D. The TCR sequence derives from a man aged 25-45 years in good health. The CDR3 sequence is CASSALQPQHF. CDR3 in DNA: TGTGCCAGCAGTGCCCTCCAGCCCCAGCATTTT. The whole variable domain, remainder taken from reference TRBV28 and TRBJ1-5, is DVKVTQSSRYLVKRTGEKVFLECVQDMDHENMFWYRQDPGLGLRLIYFSYDVKMKEKGDIPEGYSVSREKKERFSLILESASTNQTSMYLCASSALQPQHFGDGTRLSIL.